This T cell receptor (beta chain) was retrieved from a study of post-analysis software for immune sequencing data. Study-wide results and caveats: In patients, five TRBV segments were more frequent than in controls, with TRBV5-6, TRBV5-1 and TRBV20-1 among them.

The germline V gene has CDR1 SGHKS and CDR2 YYEKEE (reference sequence). The CDR3 extends over 14 amino acids. Remarks on this clonotype: Its antigen is currently unknown. The junction and the germline gene differ at one end; a read error may be behind it.

Researchers reported that TCR beta cDNA libraries carried unique molecular identifiers. TCRdb independently ran MiXCR on the PCR reads; one entry per CDR3 protein. Here the sample spans over 300,000 distinct CDR3 sequences, around 33% being singletons. This clonotype originated in a girl aged 10 to 17 with multiple sclerosis. Sequenced: blood. The chain couples TRBV5-5 to TRBJ2-3; weak D call: TRBD1 (7 bases). The CDR3 DNA is TGTGTCAGCAGCTTGGAGGGGGGACAGATTGAGGAGTATTTT. Its translation: CVSSLEGGQIEEYF.